This T cell receptor beta chain was identified during a study of beta chain features in type 1 diabetes. For the study at large: Healthy donors resembled patients in age, gender and cell yields. The study, taken as a whole, reports: Shortening of TCRB CDR3s, moderate but significant, appeared in all four CD4+ subsets of Type 1 diabetes patients.

A remark on this clone: Its antigen is still unknown.

Expressed TCRB transcripts were sequenced after all isolated RNA was converted to cDNA. Produced via immunoSEQ multiplex PCR; TCRdb's table is partial and in-frame only. The profile shows around 250,000 clones, 13% to 15% of them singletons. The CDR3 runs to 13 residues. Germline V gives CDR1 SQVTM, CDR2 ANQGSEA. Germline trimming cut 7 bases from V and 7 bases from J; bases unmatched to any gene: 7. Sorted populations all exceeded 98% purity. The chain has TRBV29-1 and TRBJ2-2; 9 nucleotides line up with TRBD1. Sequenced sample: naive CD4+ T cells from blood. This receptor was identified in a man aged 25 to 40 with type 1 diabetes. The CDR3 DNA follows: TGCAGCGCGACAGGGGGATTCGACGGGGAGCTGTTTTTT. It translates to CSATGGFDGELFF.